Sequencing of this T cell receptor beta chain was carried out in a study of human T cells and chemical hapten exposure. Turning to the study itself: Largely, small differences in pooled library volume made per-sample TCR yields vary.

Authors' methods: A per-sample median of around 91,000 TCRs was observed, with counts ranging from about 23,224 to 700,000. Using its own MiXCR run on the 5' RACE reads, TCRdb lists one record per CDR3 protein. The V and J calls shown here were made by TCRdb, not taken from the authors' results. The table lists about 81,000 distinct CDR3 sequences, about 7.7% of them singletons. The table lists this clonotype with a few counts. Antigen specificity is unknown. Study conclusions and caveats: Among TCRs, those above 1 in 1000 frequency were unaffected by DPC sensitization.

Whole blood that had not been fractionated was the source of extracted total RNA. Trimming cost V 1 base and J 2 bases; bases outside gene matches: 1. This CDR3 spans 16 amino acids. Germline CDR1 LNHNV, CDR2 YYDKDF (reference sequence). The rearrangement joins TRBV15 to TRBJ2-3; 12 bases map to TRBD2. This receptor was identified in a male donor in good health. In DNA form, the CDR3 reads TGTGCCACCAGCAGAGGGACTAGCGGGATCACAGATACGCAGTATTTT. This codes for CATSRGTSGITDTQYF.